One sample yielded the 2 T cell receptor beta chains listed below, sequenced in a study of response to subunit inactivated influenza vaccine. TCRdb reanalysed the RT-PCR reads using MiXCR and keeps one entry per CDR3 protein. The data hold more than 450,000 distinct CDR3 sequences, with 7.6% observed a single time. The sequences come from PBMCs from blood, collected 23 to 25 months after vaccination. The receptors were sampled from a man aged 50 to 69 who received an inactivated influenza vaccine.

Many counts were recorded for this clonotype. The chain is built from TRBV6-5 and TRBJ2-7, with TRBD1 as a possible D gene (6 bases). The CDR3 is made up of 16 amino acids. V lost 4 bases and J 4 bases, leaving 20 bases between the germline ends. Germline V gene sequence: CDR1 MNHEY, CDR2 SVGAGI. The CDR3 here is CASSSGHPKAGYEQYF. Written as DNA, the CDR3 is TGTGCCAGCAGTTCGGGACATCCGAAAGCTGGATACGAGCAGTACTTC.

The chain is built from TRBV20-1 and TRBJ1-1; no reliable D call. V was pared by 0 bases and J by 6 bases, with 5 bases between. This CDR3 spans 11 amino acids. Germline V gene sequence: CDR1 DFQATT, CDR2 SNEGSKA (reference sequence). Here the CDR3 DNA reads TGCAGTGCTAGAGATTACCCTGAAGCTTTCTTT. Its translation is CSARDYPEAFF.